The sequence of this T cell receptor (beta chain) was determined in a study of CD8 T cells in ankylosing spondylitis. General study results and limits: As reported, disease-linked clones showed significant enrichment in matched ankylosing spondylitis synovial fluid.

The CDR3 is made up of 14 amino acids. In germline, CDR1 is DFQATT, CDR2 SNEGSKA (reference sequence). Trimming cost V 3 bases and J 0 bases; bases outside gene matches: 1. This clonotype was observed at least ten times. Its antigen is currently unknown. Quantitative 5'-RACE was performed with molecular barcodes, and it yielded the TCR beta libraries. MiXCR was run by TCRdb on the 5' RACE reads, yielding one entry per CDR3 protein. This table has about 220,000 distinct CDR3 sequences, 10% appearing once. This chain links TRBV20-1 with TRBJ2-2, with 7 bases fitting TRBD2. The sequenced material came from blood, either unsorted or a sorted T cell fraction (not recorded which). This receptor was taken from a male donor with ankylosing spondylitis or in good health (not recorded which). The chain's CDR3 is CSASGLANTGELFF. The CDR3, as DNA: TGCAGTGCTAGTGGACTAGCGAACACCGGGGAGCTGTTTTTT.